This entry describes one T cell receptor (beta chain). The antigen remains unidentified. This sample stems from a study of cytomegalovirus exposure and HLA in healthy donors. Regarding the study as a whole: Cytomegalovirus status, reportedly, was diagnosed with high specificity and sensitivity by the classifier. Later work found most CMV-associated TCR beta chains apparently HLA-restricted. Across all donors, roughly uniform sequencing depth was an assumption of the presence/absence analyses.

The V end was cut by 4 bases, the J end by 7 bases, with 7 bases between. The germline gives CDR1 MGHRA, CDR2 YSYEKL. The CDR3 is 12 amino acids. The PCR ran on 60 Vbeta and 13 Jbeta primers. Generated by immunoSEQ multiplex PCR, the TCRdb table keeps only in-frame clones and is missing some. The sample lists approximately 81,000 clones, approximately 88% occurring once. This clonotype was obtained from a woman aged 50 to 65 in good health and CMV-seronegative. The J gene is TRBJ2-2, the V gene TRBV4-1; D gene uncertain. The sequenced sample consisted of PBMCs. The DNA for the CDR3 is TGCGCCAGCAGCCTAGTTGGCGGGGAGCTGTTTTTT. Translated, it gives CASSLVGGELFF.